The 2 T cell receptor beta chains listed next were all sequenced from one sample in a study of vaccination effects on CD4 cells after COVID-19 (dated by TCRdb to 2022 to 2024). The library was generated by the immunoSEQ multiplex PCR assay. TCRdb provides this immuneACCESS table in a form limited to in-frame rearrangements. Some clones are lacking; in checked studies, under half of them reflect an unresolved V gene, and why the rest are absent is not known. The sample records under 80,000 clones, around 70% of which are singletons. The ten largest clones represent less than 5.5% of the sample. The ViraFEST assay stimulated PBMC with viral peptide pools and then used TCR sequencing to identify antigen-specific CD4+ T cell clonotypes by expansion. After around 10 days of culture, CD4+ T cells were isolated with the EasySep CD4+ T cell isolation kit. PCR-confirmed SARS-CoV-2 infection had occurred in convalescent patients between March and December 2020, before the Alpha, Beta and Delta variants emerged in the United States.

Their antigens remain unidentified. The material was CD4+ T cells from PBMCs cultured with HIV peptides, obtained before COVID-19 vaccination. The meaning of the sample's cell subset or site label: HIV-1 Nef peptide pool negative control/reference culture. These receptors were obtained from a human donor who had a prior SARS-CoV-2 infection.

This clone has more than one count but fewer than ten. The gene calls are TRBV2 and TRBJ1-1; D gene ambiguous. CDR1 is SNHLY, CDR2 FYNNEI, per germline. V gave up 8 bases and J gave up 3 bases, with 10 bases separating them. This CDR3 region has 12 residues. The CDR3 is CASGIGDTEAFF. CDR3 in DNA: TGTGCCAGCGGGATCGGTGACACTGAAGCTTTCTTT.

The V gene is TRBV9, the J gene TRBJ2-7, with 10 bases lining up with TRBD2. V was clipped by 4 bases and J by 4 bases; unmatched bases: 11. The CDR3 spans 16 residues. Germline lookup yields CDR1 SGDLS and CDR2 YYNGEE. Here the CDR3 reads CASSRTQGAGGYEQYF. CDR3 sequence (DNA): TGTGCCAGCAGCCGGACCCAGGGAGCGGGAGGGTACGAGCAGTACTTC.